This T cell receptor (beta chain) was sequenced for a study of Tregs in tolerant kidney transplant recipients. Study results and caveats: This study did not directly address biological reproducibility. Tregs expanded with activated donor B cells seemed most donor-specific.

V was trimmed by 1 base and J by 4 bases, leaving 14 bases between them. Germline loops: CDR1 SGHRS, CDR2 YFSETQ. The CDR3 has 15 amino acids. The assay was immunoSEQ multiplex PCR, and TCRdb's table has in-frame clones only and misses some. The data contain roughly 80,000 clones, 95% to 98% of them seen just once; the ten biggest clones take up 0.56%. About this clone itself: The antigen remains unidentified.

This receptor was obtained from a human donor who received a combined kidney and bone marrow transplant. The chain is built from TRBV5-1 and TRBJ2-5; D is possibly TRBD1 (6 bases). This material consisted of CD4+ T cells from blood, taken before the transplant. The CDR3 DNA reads TGCGCCAGCAGCTTGCAAGAGGGGGATAGAGAGACCCAGTACTTC. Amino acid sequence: CASSLQEGDRETQYF.